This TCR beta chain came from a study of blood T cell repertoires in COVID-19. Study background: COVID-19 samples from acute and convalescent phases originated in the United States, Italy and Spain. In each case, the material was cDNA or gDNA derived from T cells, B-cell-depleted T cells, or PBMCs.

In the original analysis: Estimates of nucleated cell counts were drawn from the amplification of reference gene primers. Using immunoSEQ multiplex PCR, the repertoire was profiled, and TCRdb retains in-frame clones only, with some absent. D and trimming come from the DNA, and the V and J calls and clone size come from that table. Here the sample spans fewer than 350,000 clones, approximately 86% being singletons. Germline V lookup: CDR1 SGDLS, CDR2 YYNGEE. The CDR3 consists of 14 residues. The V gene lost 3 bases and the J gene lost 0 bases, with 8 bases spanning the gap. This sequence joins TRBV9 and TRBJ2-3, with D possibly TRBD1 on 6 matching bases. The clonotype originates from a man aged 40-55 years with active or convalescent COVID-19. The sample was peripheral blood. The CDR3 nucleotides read TGTGCCAGCAGCGCAGGGGCTAGCACAGATACGCAGTATTTT. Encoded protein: CASSAGASTDTQYF.